Each of the 19 T cell receptor beta chains below was sequenced from the same sample in a study of blood T cells in healthy people across ages. Through a sample-barcoded 5' primer and a J-beta primer mix, a second PCR was run for roughly 6 to 12 cycles. TCRdb fed the 5' RACE reads into MiXCR, producing one record per CDR3 protein. This table has 1,500,000 or so distinct CDR3 sequences, approximately 39% appearing once. Sequences were obtained from blood. Source of these receptors: a woman aged 18-29 years in good health.

This clonotype came up once. The chain combines TRBV15 with TRBJ2-3; 9 bases fit TRBD2. The junction had 8 bases not matched to a gene; V was cut back by 0 bases and J by 4 bases. The CDR3 has 17 amino acids. Germline CDR1 is LNHNV and CDR2 is YYDKDF (reference sequence). The CDR3 sequence: CATSRDLAGGQSDTQYF. CDR3 in DNA: TGTGCCACCAGCAGAGATCTGGCGGGGGGGCAATCAGATACGCAGTATTTT.

V gene TRBV27 combines with J gene TRBJ1-1; 12 bases map to TRBD1. The CDR3 consists of 14 residues. Germline CDR1 MNHEY, CDR2 SMNVEV (reference sequence). The ends lost 8 bases at V and 5 bases at J; junction bases unmatched: 6. The CDR3 sequence: CASWDRGRKTEAFF. As DNA, the CDR3 is TGTGCCAGCTGGGACAGGGGGCGGAAGACTGAAGCTTTCTTT.

V and J are TRBV20-1 and TRBJ1-5; 7 nucleotides align to TRBD1. In germline, CDR1 is DFQATT, CDR2 SNEGSKA (reference sequence). The CDR3 spans 14 residues. J was trimmed by 5 bases and V by 3 bases; bases with no gene match: 7. The CDR3 reads CSASVRGQDQPQHF. Here the CDR3 DNA reads TGCAGTGCTAGCGTCAGAGGACAGGATCAGCCCCAGCATTTT.

This clonotype was seen at least ten times. The chain joins TRBV7-9 to TRBJ2-1; tentatively, D is TRBD2 (6 bases). Trimming shortened V by 3 bases and J by 8 bases, and 8 bases separated the two germline ends. CDR1 is SEHNR and CDR2 is FQNEAQ in the germline V gene (reference sequence). The CDR3 loop spans 12 amino acids. The CDR3 region has the DNA TGTGCCAGCAGCTTGTCGGGAGATGAGCAGTTCTTC. Translation gives CASSLSGDEQFF.

In this sample, this clonotype turned up a few times. The chain recombines TRBV12-3 or TRBV12-4 with TRBJ2-3; D gene unclear. The ends were cut back, 6 bases at V and 2 bases at J, with 9 bases in the middle. The length of the CDR3 is 13 residues. The CDR3 sequence: CASRPNPTDTQYF. The CDR3 region has the DNA TGTGCCAGCAGACCGAATCCCACAGATACGCAGTATTTT.

This sequence joins TRBV7-2 and TRBJ2-1; TRBD2 matches at 11 bases. The CDR3 has 16 amino acids. Germline V gene lookup returns CDR1 SGHTA and CDR2 FQGNSA. The V gene end was trimmed by 6 bases and the J gene end by 5 bases; junction bases not matched to a gene: 9. DNA for the CDR3: TGTGCCAGCAGATTTAGCGGGGGGGCCTTACACAATGAGCAGTTCTTC. Amino acid sequence: CASRFSGGALHNEQFF.

This clonotype occurred a few times. The chain uses TRBV25-1 and TRBJ2-3, with 8 positions matching TRBD1. The CDR3 contains 14 residues. The V segment lost 3 bases and the J segment 4 bases; nucleotides outside the gene matches: 3. The germline CDR1 and CDR2 sequences are MGHDK and SYGVNS. CDR3 sequence reads: CASSDETGADTQYF. In DNA form, the CDR3 reads TGTGCCAGCAGTGACGAGACAGGGGCAGATACGCAGTATTTT. Using reference TRBV25-1 and TRBJ2-3 for the parts outside the CDR3, the full variable domain is EADIYQTPRYLVIGTGKKITLECSQTMGHDKMYWYQQDPGMELHLIHYSYGVNSTEKGDLSSESTVSRIRTEHFPLTLESARPSHTSQYLCASSDETGADTQYFGPGTRLTVL.

In its sample, this clonotype was seen a few times. The V gene is TRBV5-1, the J gene TRBJ2-1; D not resolved. Germline V gives CDR1 SGHRS, CDR2 YFSETQ. Trimming stripped 0 bases from V and 3 bases from J, with 10 bases between. This CDR3 is built from 15 residues. CDR3 residues: CASSLESEIYNEQFF. In DNA form, the CDR3 reads TGCGCCAGCAGCTTGGAATCAGAGATCTACAATGAGCAGTTCTTC. The full variable domain, rest sourced from reference TRBV5-1 and TRBJ2-1, is KAGVTQTPRYLIKTRGQQVTLSCSPISGHRSVSWYQQTPGQGLQFLFEYFSETQRNKGNFPGRFSGRQFSNSRSEMNVSTLELGDSALYLCASSLESEIYNEQFFGPGTRLTVL.

This clonotype has only a few counts. This sequence joins TRBV7-2 and TRBJ2-5; D is possibly TRBD1 (6 bases). Trimming cost V 6 bases and J 1 base, with 9 bases left between them. Germline CDR1 SGHTA, CDR2 FQGNSA. This CDR3 region has 13 residues. The CDR3 loop is CASSRQVQETQYF. For the CDR3, the DNA is TGTGCCAGCAGTCGACAGGTCCAAGAGACCCAGTACTTC.

This rearrangement joins TRBV20-1 to TRBJ2-1, with 8 bases that match TRBD1. Germline V gene sequence: CDR1 DFQATT, CDR2 SNEGSKA (reference sequence). V was pared by 2 bases and J by 5 bases, with 8 bases of the junction left unmatched. The CDR3 extends over 15 amino acids. The CDR3 coding sequence is TGCAGTGCTAGACCCACAGGGGGTGGGAACAATGAGCAGTTCTTC. It codes for CSARPTGGGNNEQFF.

V is TRBV9 and J is TRBJ2-1; possible D gene TRBD2, 6 bases. The CDR3 runs to 15 residues. V lost 0 bases, J lost 1 base, and 8 bases lay in between. From germline, CDR1 is SGDLS and CDR2 YYNGEE. This CDR3 reads CASSVEGRSYNEQFF. The CDR3 nucleotides read TGTGCCAGCAGCGTAGAAGGGAGGTCCTACAATGAGCAGTTCTTC. Based on the CDR3 plus reference TRBV9 and TRBJ2-1, the full variable domain is DSGVTQTPKHLITATGQRVTLRCSPRSGDLSVYWYQQSLDQGLQFLIQYYNGEERAKGNILERFSAQQFPDLHSELNLSSLELGDSALYFCASSVEGRSYNEQFFGPGTRLTVL.

The chain carries TRBV11-2 and TRBJ2-7; perhaps D is TRBD1 or TRBD2 (5 bases each). Trimming took 0 bases from V and 11 from J, leaving 38 bases between them. This CDR3 has 21 amino acids. CDR1 and CDR2 (germline): SGHAT, FQNNGV. CDR3 in amino acids: CASSLEGPGLVSGSRQGEKYF. CDR3 DNA: TGTGCCAGCAGCTTAGAAGGCCCGGGATTGGTGTCAGGGTCTCGTCAAGGAGAGAAGTACTTC.

The gene calls are TRBV20-1 and TRBJ1-2; D is possibly TRBD1 (6 bases). The V and J ends lost 1 base and 8 bases respectively, with 14 bases between them. CDR1 is DFQATT and CDR2 is SNEGSKA in the germline V gene (reference sequence). This CDR3 has 13 amino acids. The CDR3 here is CSARGQVLEGYTF. As DNA, the CDR3 is TGCAGTGCTAGAGGACAGGTTCTGGAGGGCTACACCTTC.

The chain carries TRBV29-1 and TRBJ2-7, with TRBD1 identical over 7 bases. The CDR3 has 15 amino acids. Per the germline V gene, CDR1 is SQVTM and CDR2 is ANQGSEA. J gave up 0 bases and V 4 bases, and 9 bases lay outside the gene matches. The CDR3 region has the DNA TGCAGCGTTGTTGGCCCGGGACAGAGCTCCTACGAGCAGTACTTC. Translated, it gives CSVVGPGQSSYEQYF.

This clonotype was recorded a few times. This sequence joins TRBV12-3 or TRBV12-4 and TRBJ1-2; 7 bases are shared with TRBD1. V shed 6 bases, J shed 1 base, and the junction held 8 bases outside the gene matches. The CDR3 contains 15 residues. The CDR3 reads CASSPSTGINYGYTF. DNA of the CDR3: TGTGCCAGCAGCCCTTCGACAGGGATTAACTATGGCTACACCTTC.

The V and J genes are TRBV6-5 and TRBJ2-4; TRBD2 is a possible D gene (5 bases). The tail of the sequence fits TRBJ2-7 better, so the J call may be wrong. Per the germline V gene, CDR1 is MNHEY and CDR2 is SVGAGI. This CDR3 contains 14 residues. For the CDR3, the DNA is TGTGCCAGCAGTTACCCGGGGAGTCCTGCCGAGCAGTACTTC. Translating it yields CASSYPGSPAEQYF.

This clonotype was seen a few times. The chain recombines TRBV5-4 with TRBJ2-1, with D possibly being TRBD1 (5 bases). The CDR3 spans 14 residues. The germline CDR1 and CDR2 sequences are SGHNT and YYREEE (reference sequence). Trimming shortened V by 1 base and J by 5 bases, and 10 bases separated the two germline ends. The CDR3 region is CASSLYIGDNEQFF. The CDR3 coding sequence is TGTGCCAGCAGCTTGTATATAGGGGACAATGAGCAGTTCTTC.

This sequence joins TRBV7-9 and TRBJ2-7; possibly TRBD1 for D (6 bases). Germline V gene lookup returns CDR1 SEHNR and CDR2 FQNEAQ (reference sequence). V lost 6 bases and J 3 bases, leaving 12 bases between the germline ends. This CDR3 comprises 13 residues. CDR3 DNA: TGTGCCAGCAGGACAACAGGGTTCTACGAGCAGTACTTC. Residues: CASRTTGFYEQYF.

The chain has TRBV29-1 and TRBJ1-2; D unresolved. Trimming shortened V by 7 bases and J by 4 bases, and 10 bases separated the two germline ends. The CDR3 has 11 residues. CDR1 is SQVTM, CDR2 ANQGSEA, per germline. Here the CDR3 DNA reads TGCAGCGCTGGTCTTTCCTATGGCTACACCTTC. Its protein is CSAGLSYGYTF.